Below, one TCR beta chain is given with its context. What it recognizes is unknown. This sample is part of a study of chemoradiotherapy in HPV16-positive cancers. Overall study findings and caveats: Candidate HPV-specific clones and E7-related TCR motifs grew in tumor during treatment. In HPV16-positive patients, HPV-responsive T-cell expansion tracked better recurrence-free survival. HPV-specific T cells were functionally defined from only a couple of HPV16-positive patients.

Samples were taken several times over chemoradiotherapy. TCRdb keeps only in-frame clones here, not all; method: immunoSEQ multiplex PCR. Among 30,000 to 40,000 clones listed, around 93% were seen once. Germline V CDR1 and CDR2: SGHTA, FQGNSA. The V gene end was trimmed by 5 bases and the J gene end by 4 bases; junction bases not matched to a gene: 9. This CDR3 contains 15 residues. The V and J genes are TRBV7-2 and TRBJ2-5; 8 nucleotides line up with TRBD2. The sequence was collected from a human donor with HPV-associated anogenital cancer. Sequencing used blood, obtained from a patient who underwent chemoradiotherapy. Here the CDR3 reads CASSQMLAGGETQYF. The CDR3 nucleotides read TGTGCCAGCAGCCAAATGCTAGCGGGTGGAGAGACCCAGTACTTC.